This passage covers 18 T cell receptor beta chains from one sample sequenced in a study of Ad26.COV2.S vaccination and SARS-CoV-2 variants (dated by TCRdb to 2020 to 2023). In light of the paper, this sample's treatment or condition label describes: 15 to 20 received Ad26.COV2.S at low or high dose, single or two shots; roughly 5 received placebo; per-sample allocation not given. Repertoires of vaccine and placebo recipients were sequenced from samples collected on day 63 after the first injection. Library prep was done by the immunoSEQ multiplex PCR assay. In TCRdb, the immuneACCESS table is reduced to in-frame sequences with V and J assigned. These tables do not hold every clone; where another copy was compared, an unresolved V gene accounts for under half, and the others remain unexplained. Recorded for this sample are about 330,000 clones; roughly 88% of them occurred a single time. The ten largest clones represent approximately 5% of the sample.

The specimen comprised peripheral blood, sampled in a trial of Ad26.COV2.S vaccine versus placebo. Receptor source: a person between 18 and 65 years old who received the Ad26.COV2.S COVID-19 vaccine or a placebo.

This chain joins TRBV7-2 and TRBJ1-3; D gene ambiguous. V was cut by 3 bases and J by 0 bases, with 9 bases left in between. CDR3 length: 15 amino acids. Germline V gene sequence: CDR1 SGHTA, CDR2 FQGNSA. DNA for the CDR3: TGTGCCAGCAGCTTCCGCCGGGGCTCTGGAAACACCATATATTTT. Residues: CASSFRRGSGNTIYF.

The chain combines TRBV7-8 with TRBJ2-3; D unresolved. V gave up 1 base and J gave up 0 bases, with 17 bases separating them. The CDR3 has 18 residues. Germline loops: CDR1 SGHVS, CDR2 FQNEAQ. As DNA, the CDR3 is TGTGCCAGCAGCTTAGTGACCGGTCCTTCTTTTAGCACAGATACGCAGTATTTT. It specifies CASSLVTGPSFSTDTQYF.

This chain links TRBV29-1 with TRBJ1-1; tentatively, D is TRBD1 (5 bases). The CDR3 runs 14 residues. From germline, CDR1 is SQVTM and CDR2 ANQGSEA. V shed 6 bases and J shed 8 bases, with 22 bases lying between them. The CDR3 coding sequence is TGCAGCGTCGAGAGCCCGGGACTGCTTTTCGAAGCTTTCTTT. This encodes CSVESPGLLFEAFF.

The chain couples TRBV6-2 or TRBV6-3 to TRBJ1-2; TRBD1 matches 9 bases. Germline CDR1 MNHEY, CDR2 SVGEGT. The CDR3 is 13 amino acids. V shed 5 bases and J 8 bases; nucleotides not matched to a gene: 6. The CDR3 DNA is TGTGCCAGCAGTACACAGGGGGCAGGAGGCTACACCTTC. It yields the protein CASSTQGAGGYTF.

V and J are TRBV7-3 and TRBJ2-1; D is possibly TRBD1 (6 bases). The CDR3 is 15 residues long. Trimming took 5 bases from V and 1 from J, leaving 12 bases between them. Germline lookup yields CDR1 SGHTA and CDR2 FQGTGA. The CDR3 is CASSTQTGSYNEQFF. The CDR3 DNA follows: TGTGCCAGCAGCACGCAGACAGGTTCCTACAATGAGCAGTTCTTC.

The chain carries TRBV4-1 and TRBJ1-1, with D perhaps matching TRBD1 (5 bases). The CDR3 spans 13 residues. The germline V and J ends were trimmed by 1 base and 8 bases, with 11 bases remaining between them. CDR1 is MGHRA and CDR2 is YSYEKL in the germline V gene. The CDR3 protein is CASSQVWGEEAFF. CDR3 in DNA: TGCGCCAGCAGCCAAGTTTGGGGGGAAGAAGCTTTCTTT.

The chain combines TRBV27 with TRBJ2-1, with a weak D call TRBD2 (5 bases). Germline V gene lookup returns CDR1 MNHEY and CDR2 SMNVEV (reference sequence). CDR3 size: 15 residues. V lost 4 bases and J lost 8, with 18 bases in between. The CDR3 DNA reads TGTGCCAGCAGTTCGCCTAGCACTGGTGGTGATGAGCAGTTCTTC. It codes for CASSSPSTGGDEQFF.

The rearrangement links TRBV27 to TRBJ2-3; 7 nucleotides agree with TRBD2. The CDR3 totals 16 residues. The germline CDR1 and CDR2 sequences are MNHEY and SMNVEV (reference sequence). The trim removed 6 bases at V and 0 bases at J, leaving 9 bases unmatched. The CDR3 DNA reads as TGTGCCAGCAGCTTCAGCGGGATATTAAGCACAGATACGCAGTATTTT. Protein product: CASSFSGILSTDTQYF.

V gene TRBV20-1 combines with J gene TRBJ1-1; TRBD1 is a possible D gene (6 bases). CDR3 size: 13 residues. Germline V CDR1 and CDR2: DFQATT, SNEGSKA (reference sequence). Between the trimmed V and J ends, which lost 3 bases and 11 bases, there was a span of 19 bases. Written as DNA, the CDR3 is TGCAGTGCTAGTTCAGGGGCGACCCTGGGGGCTTTCTTT. Protein sequence: CSASSGATLGAFF.

The V call is TRBV5-6, the J call TRBJ1-1; D gene uncertain. Trimming took off 5 bases at V and 4 bases at J, with 12 bases between the two ends. Germline assignment: CDR1 SGHDT and CDR2 YYEEEE. The CDR3 has 13 residues. The CDR3 loop reads CASRLTTGTEAFF. Written as DNA, the CDR3 is TGTGCCAGCAGACTCACGACGGGCACTGAAGCTTTCTTT.

This sequence joins TRBV5-1 and TRBJ2-5, with D tentatively TRBD2 (6 bases). The V gene's germline CDR1 is SGHRS and CDR2 YFSETQ. The V and J ends lost 0 bases and 1 base respectively, with 13 bases between them. The CDR3 has 16 residues. The CDR3 reads CASSLAGVSPQETQYF. Written as DNA, the CDR3 is TGCGCCAGCAGCTTGGCGGGGGTATCTCCCCAAGAGACCCAGTACTTC. Based on the CDR3 plus reference TRBV5-1 and TRBJ2-5, the full variable domain is KAGVTQTPRYLIKTRGQQVTLSCSPISGHRSVSWYQQTPGQGLQFLFEYFSETQRNKGNFPGRFSGRQFSNSRSEMNVSTLELGDSALYLCASSLAGVSPQETQYFGPGTRLLVL.

The chain couples TRBV5-4 to TRBJ2-5; D perhaps matches TRBD2 (6 bases). The germline CDR1 and CDR2 sequences are SGHNT and YYREEE (reference sequence). Trimming left V 0 bases short and J 5 bases short, with 14 bases between. The CDR3 has 15 residues. The CDR3 region is CASSLDLAFSETQYF. CDR3 nucleotide sequence: TGTGCCAGCAGCTTGGATCTAGCGTTCAGTGAGACCCAGTACTTC. The whole variable domain, filled in from reference TRBV5-4 and TRBJ2-5, reads ETGVTQSPTHLIKTRGQQVTLRCSSQSGHNTVSWYQQALGQGPQFIFQYYREEENGRGNFPPRFSGLQFPNYSSELNVNALELDDSALYLCASSLDLAFSETQYFGPGTRLLVL.

The chain combines TRBV6-5 with TRBJ1-1; D remains ambiguous. Looked up from germline, CDR1 is MNHEY and CDR2 is SVGAGI. CDR3 length: 11 residues. V dropped 0 bases and J dropped 5 bases, with 1 base sitting between them. The CDR3 here is CASSYSTEAFF. The CDR3 DNA sequence: TGTGCCAGCAGTTACTCTACTGAAGCTTTCTTT.

V gene TRBV6-2 or TRBV6-3 combines with J gene TRBJ2-2; maybe TRBD1 (6 bases). The germline V and J ends were trimmed by 2 bases and 6 bases, with 13 bases remaining between them. CDR3 size: 15 residues. CDR1 is MNHEY and CDR2 is SVGEGT in the germline V gene. This CDR3 is CASSYLEGGAGELFF. The CDR3 DNA sequence: TGTGCCAGCAGTTACCTCGAAGGGGGTGCCGGGGAGCTGTTTTTT.

The CDR3 sequence: CASSQVGQIRAKNIQYF. CDR3 sequence (DNA): TGCGCCAGCAGCCAAGTCGGGCAGATCAGGGCCAAAAACATTCAGTACTTC. The chain combines TRBV4-1 with TRBJ2-4; D is uncertain. In germline, CDR1 is MGHRA, CDR2 YSYEKL. The V end lost 1 base, the J end lost 1 base, and 14 bases lay between the germline ends. The CDR3 covers 17 residues.

The rearrangement links TRBV23-1 to TRBJ2-1, with D perhaps TRBD2 (5 bases). TRBV23-1 falls under the ORF class, with uncertain function. The CDR3 spans 16 residues. Trimming stripped 4 bases from V and 4 bases from J, with 17 bases between. CDR3 sequence (DNA): TGCGCCAGCAGTCCCATGGACTGGCGGAAGTACAATGAGCAGTTCTTC. It encodes CASSPMDWRKYNEQFF.

J is TRBJ2-5 and V is TRBV9, with 10 nucleotides matching TRBD2. This CDR3 spans 16 amino acids. V lost 0 bases to trimming and J lost 5 bases; unmatched junction nucleotides: 7. Germline CDR1 SGDLS, CDR2 YYNGEE. The CDR3 DNA reads TGTGCCAGCAGCGTAGGGATGCTAGCGGGGGTGGAGACCCAGTACTTC. It encodes CASSVGMLAGVETQYF.

V and J are TRBV21-1 and TRBJ2-7; the table names TRBD1, a call not compared with the DNA. TRBV21-1 is labeled a pseudogene. The CDR3 loop spans 16 amino acids. Here the CDR3 DNA reads TGTGCCAGCAGCATAAAGACCAGGGCCTGCGGTGACGAGCAGTACGTC. Encoded protein: CASSIKTRACGDEQYV.